The rows below give T cell receptor beta chains drawn from one sample of a study of blood T cell repertoires in COVID-19. Profiling relied on immunoSEQ multiplex PCR, and the TCRdb table lists in-frame clones only, not all of them. The table lists over 70,000 clones, 82% of them singletons. Sequencing was done on a sample of peripheral blood. Source of these receptors: a woman in her fifties or sixties with acute or convalescent COVID-19. CDR3s include the opening cysteine and the closing phenylalanine or tryptophan. A D gene is named only where the DNA matches it firmly.

TRBV5-4	TRBD2	TRBJ2-2	TGTGCCAGCAGCTCGGACTGGACTAGCGGCCGGACCGGGGAGCTGTTTTTT	CASSSDWTSGRTGELFF
TRBV27	TRBD1	TRBJ1-2	TGTGCCAGCAGTTCGGGACAGGGAGGCTACACCTTC	CASSSGQGGYTF
TRBV7-9	TRBD2	TRBJ2-3	TGTGCCAGCAGCTTAGCGGGACTAGCGGGATTCACAGATACGCAGTATTTT	CASSLAGLAGFTDTQYF
TRBV6-4	-	TRBJ2-2	TGTGCCAGCAGTGACAGTCAATTATCGTGGGCTTTGAAAACCGGGGAGCTGTTTTTT	CASSDSQLSWALKTGELFF
TRBV2	TRBD1	TRBJ2-7	TGTGCCAGCAGTGAAGGGACAGGGGGCTCTGGCGAGCAGTACTTC	CASSEGTGGSGEQYF
TRBV30	-	TRBJ2-1	TGTGCCTGGAGAGTTCAAGCGGGACACCGTGCTAGGGACAATGAGCAGTTCTTC	CAWRVQAGHRARDNEQFF
TRBV9	-	TRBJ1-3	TGTGCCAGCAGCGTTGAAAGGAGCTCTGGAAACACCATATATTTT	CASSVERSSGNTIYF
TRBV11-2	TRBD1	TRBJ1-3	TGTGCCAGCAGCTTAGGGAACAGGGGGCCTGGAAACACCATATATTTT	CASSLGNRGPGNTIYF
TRBV30	-	TRBJ1-5	TGTGCCTGGAGCCCCAGGGGAATCACGAATCAGCCCCAGCATTTT	CAWSPRGITNQPQHF
TRBV4-2	-	TRBJ1-5	TGTGCCAGCAGCCAAGATAGGGCAGGGCACAATCAGCCCCAGCATTTT	CASSQDRAGHNQPQHF